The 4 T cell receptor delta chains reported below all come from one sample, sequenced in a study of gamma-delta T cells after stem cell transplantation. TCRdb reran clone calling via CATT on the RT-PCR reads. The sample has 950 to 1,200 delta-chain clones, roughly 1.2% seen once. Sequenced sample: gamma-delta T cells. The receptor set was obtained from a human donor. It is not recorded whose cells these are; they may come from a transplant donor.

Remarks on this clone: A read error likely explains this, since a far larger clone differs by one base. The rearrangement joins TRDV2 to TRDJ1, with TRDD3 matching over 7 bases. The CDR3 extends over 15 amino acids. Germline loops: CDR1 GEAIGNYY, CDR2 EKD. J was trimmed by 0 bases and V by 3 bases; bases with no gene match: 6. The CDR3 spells CACDALGGYTDKLIF. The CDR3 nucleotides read TGTGCCTGTGACGCCCTGGGGGGATACACCGATAAACTCATCTTT.

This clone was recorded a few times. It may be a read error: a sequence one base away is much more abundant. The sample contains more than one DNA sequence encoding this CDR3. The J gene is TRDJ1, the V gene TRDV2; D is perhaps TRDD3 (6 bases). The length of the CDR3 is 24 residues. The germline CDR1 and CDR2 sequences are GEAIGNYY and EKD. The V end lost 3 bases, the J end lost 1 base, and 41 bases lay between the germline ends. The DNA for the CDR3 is TGTGCCTGTGACCCGGTATCGGGGTTCAGCTCCTCCTTTGTACTGGGACTCCCCACCGATAAACTCATCTTT. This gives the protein CACDPVSGFSSSFVLGLPTDKLIF.

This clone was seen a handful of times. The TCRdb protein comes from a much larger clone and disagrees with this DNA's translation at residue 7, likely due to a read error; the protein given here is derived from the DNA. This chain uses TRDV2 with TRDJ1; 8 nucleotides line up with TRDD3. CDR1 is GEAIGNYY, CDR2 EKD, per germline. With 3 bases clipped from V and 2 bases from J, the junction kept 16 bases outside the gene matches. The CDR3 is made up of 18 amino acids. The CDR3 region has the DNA TGTGCCTGTGACTTACTGAGGGATACGCGAGAACCTACCGATAAACTCATCTTT. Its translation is CACDLLRDTREPTDKLIF.

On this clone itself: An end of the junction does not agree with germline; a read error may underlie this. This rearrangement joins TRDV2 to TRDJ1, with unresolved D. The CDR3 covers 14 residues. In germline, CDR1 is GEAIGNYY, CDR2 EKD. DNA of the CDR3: TGTGCCTGTGACTCCCTGGTGGTCACCGATAAATTCATCTTT. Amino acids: CACDSLVVTDKFIF.